The sequence of this TCR beta chain was determined in a study of CD8+ T cells in alopecia areata. Stated treatment: oral pan-JAK inhibitor, 5-10 mg twice daily. Collected material from alopecia areata patients comprised lesional scalp punch biopsies and peripheral blood. The study, taken as a whole, reports: Normal skin contains resident alphabeta T cells, and these are also sequenced in scalp samples.

From germline, CDR1 is SGHTA and CDR2 FQGNSA. Trimming took off 3 bases at V and 8 bases at J, with 16 bases between the two ends. The CDR3 is 14 amino acids. Isolated RNA was reverse transcribed into cDNA used as the sequencing template. Sequenced by immunoSEQ multiplex PCR; TCRdb stores in-frame clones only, minus some. The sample records about 200,000 clones, over 45% being singletons. There are many counts of this clone. The antigen remains unidentified. The rearrangement links TRBV7-2 to TRBJ1-2, with D possibly matching TRBD1 (5 bases). The material sequenced was CD4+ T cells sorted from blood, taken at week 24, from a patient treated with tofacitinib. The TCR sequence derives from a human donor with alopecia areata. CDR3 protein: CASSLGQRDSGYTF. Written as DNA, the CDR3 is TGTGCCAGCAGCTTGGGGCAGCGTGACAGCGGCTACACCTTC.